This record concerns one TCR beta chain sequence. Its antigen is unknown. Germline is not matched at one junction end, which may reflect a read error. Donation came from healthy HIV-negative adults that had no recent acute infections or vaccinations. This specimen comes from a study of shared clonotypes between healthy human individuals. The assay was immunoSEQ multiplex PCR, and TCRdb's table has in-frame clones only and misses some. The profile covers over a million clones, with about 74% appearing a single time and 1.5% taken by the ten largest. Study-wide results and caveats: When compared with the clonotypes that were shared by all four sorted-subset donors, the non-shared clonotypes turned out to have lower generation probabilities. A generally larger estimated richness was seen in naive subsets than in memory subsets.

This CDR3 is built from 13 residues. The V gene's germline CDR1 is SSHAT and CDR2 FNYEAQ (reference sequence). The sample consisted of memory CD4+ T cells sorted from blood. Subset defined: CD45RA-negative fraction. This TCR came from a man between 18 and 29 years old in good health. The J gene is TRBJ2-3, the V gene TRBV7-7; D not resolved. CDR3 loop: CASSLDRTDTQYF. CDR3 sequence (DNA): TGTGCTAGCAGCTTAGATCGCACAGATACGCAGTATTTT. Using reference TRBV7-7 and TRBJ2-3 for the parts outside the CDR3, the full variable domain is GAGVSQSPRYKVTKRGQDVTLRCDPISSHATLYWYQQALGQGPEFLTYFNYEAQPDKSGLPSDRFSAERPEGSISTLTIQRTEQRDSAMYRCASSLDRTDTQYFGPGTRLTVL.